The T cell receptor (beta chain) under discussion was sequenced for a study of T-cell memory formation after mild COVID-19. This clonotype was seen only a few times. V was pared by 5 bases and J by 6 bases, with 6 bases of the junction left unmatched. The length of the CDR3 is 13 residues. TCRdb reprocessed the 5' RACE reads with MiXCR, giving one entry per CDR3 protein. This sample has roughly 42,000 distinct CDR3 sequences, with approximately 7% found just once. Sequenced sample: PBMCs or a T cell subset sorted from them (not recorded which). V gene TRBV12-3 or TRBV12-4 combines with J gene TRBJ1-1; 7 nucleotides match TRBD1. The source is a man aged 18 to 29 who had mild COVID-19 (a few samples of this study predate the infection). Cell type and time point are not known. CDR3 sequence: CASSRTGEAEAFF. The CDR3 DNA reads as TGTGCCAGCAGTCGTACAGGGGAAGCTGAAGCTTTCTTT.